This T cell receptor beta chain was identified in a study of monozygotic twins with inflammatory bowel disease. Findings and caveats of the study: The inverse Simpson measure of TCRbeta diversity was lower in IBD patients than in healthy co-twins. Possibly because of limited power, concordant and discordant twins showed no difference in repertoire similarity.

TCRdb reworked the 5' RACE reads into one entry per CDR3 protein, no DNA. The ten top clones account for around 2%, within a sample of roughly 330,000 distinct CDR3 sequences. Remarks on this clonotype: Its specificity is not known.

The CDR3 totals 15 residues. This receptor was obtained from a human donor with ulcerative colitis or Crohn's disease, or a healthy co-twin of an affected twin (not recorded which). Material: blood. This chain links TRBV12-3 or TRBV12-4 with TRBJ2-5. The CDR3 is CASSFDIASWETQYF.